The clone carrying this T cell receptor (beta chain) has a handful of counts. Its antigen is unidentified. The record originates from a study of T cell repertoires in cytomegalovirus infection. As for the study in general: TCR beta signatures that were public indicated CMV infection and matching HLA type. Whole-study results and caveats: CMV-specific HLA-C-restricted TCR beta clonotypes dominated the ex vivo response.

TCRdb re-called the reads through MiXCR, storing one row per CDR3 protein. The repertoire consists of 450,000 to 600,000 distinct CDR3 sequences, with 10% to 12% occurring once and the leading ten covering around 9.6%. The CDR3 is 16 residues long. The germline CDR1 and CDR2 sequences are LNHDA and SQIVND (reference sequence). V was cut by 3 bases and J by 2 bases, with 14 bases left in between. The rearrangement uses TRBV19 and TRBJ1-5; D call uncertain. The source material was PBMCs. The TCR comes from a human donor in good health (CMV status not recorded). Some clones in this sample may be carry-over from other donors' samples. The CDR3 DNA sequence: TGTGCCAGTAGTATTGATTTCCGCGATCGCAATCAGCCCCAGCATTTT. This codes for CASSIDFRDRNQPQHF.